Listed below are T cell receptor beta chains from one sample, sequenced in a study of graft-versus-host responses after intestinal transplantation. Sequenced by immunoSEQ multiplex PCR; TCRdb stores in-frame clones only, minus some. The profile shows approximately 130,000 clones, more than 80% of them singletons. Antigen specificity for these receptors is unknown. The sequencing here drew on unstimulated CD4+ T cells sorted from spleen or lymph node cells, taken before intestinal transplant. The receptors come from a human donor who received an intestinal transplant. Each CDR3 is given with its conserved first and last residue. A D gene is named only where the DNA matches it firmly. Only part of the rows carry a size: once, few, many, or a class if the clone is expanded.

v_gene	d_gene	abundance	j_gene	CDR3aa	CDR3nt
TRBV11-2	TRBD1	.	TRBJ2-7	CASSSLSLDRPYEQYF	TGTGCCAGCAGCTCCCTCAGTTTGGACAGGCCCTACGAGCAGTACTTC
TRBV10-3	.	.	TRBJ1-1	CAISGLGVNTEAFF	TGTGCCATCAGTGGTCTGGGGGTGAACACTGAAGCTTTCTTT
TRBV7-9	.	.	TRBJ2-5	CASSLLLGRFSETQYF	TGTGCCAGCAGCTTACTATTGGGCAGGTTTTCGGAGACCCAGTACTTC
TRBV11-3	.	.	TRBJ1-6	CASSPDIRSPLHF	TGTGCCAGCAGCCCGGACATTCGCTCACCCCTCCACTTT
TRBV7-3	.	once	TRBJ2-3	CASSPGNTDTQYF	TGTGCCAGCAGCCCCGGGAACACAGATACGCAGTATTTT
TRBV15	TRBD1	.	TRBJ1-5	CATSAGTGGSQPQHF	TGTGCCACCAGCGCCGGGACAGGGGGATCGCAGCCCCAGCATTTT
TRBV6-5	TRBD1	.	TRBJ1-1	CASSSQQGPTEAFF	TGTGCCAGCAGTAGCCAACAGGGGCCCACTGAAGCTTTCTTT
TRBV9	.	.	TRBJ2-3	CASSVVTADTQYF	TGTGCCAGCAGCGTGGTCACGGCAGATACGCAGTATTTT
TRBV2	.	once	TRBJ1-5	CASSEVGDQPQHF	TGTGCCAGCAGTGAAGTGGGAGATCAGCCCCAGCATTTT
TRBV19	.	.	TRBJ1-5	CASSIDLRQAPNQPQHF	TGTGCCAGTAGTATAGATCTGAGGCAGGCGCCGAATCAGCCCCAGCATTTT
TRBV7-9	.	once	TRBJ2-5	CASSWTASNTETQYF	TGTGCCAGCAGCTGGACGGCCTCCAACACTGAGACCCAGTACTTC
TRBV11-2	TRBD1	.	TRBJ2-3	CASSSGQGLTTDTQYF	TGTGCCAGCAGCTCCGGACAGGGACTTACCACAGATACGCAGTATTTT
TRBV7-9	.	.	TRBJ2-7	CASSLAGPTYEQYF	TGTGCCAGCAGCTTAGCAGGGCCCACCTACGAGCAGTACTTC
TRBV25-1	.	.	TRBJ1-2	CASSESAWGGYGYTF	TGTGCCAGCAGTGAATCTGCGTGGGGCGGGTATGGCTACACCTTC
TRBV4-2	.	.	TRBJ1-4	CASSQVGRPKKGGSEKLFF	TGTGCCAGCAGCCAAGTAGGTAGGCCTAAGAAGGGCGGCAGTGAAAAACTGTTTTTT
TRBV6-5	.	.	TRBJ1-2	CASSYSQGNYGYTF	TGTGCCAGCAGTTACTCGCAAGGGAACTATGGCTACACCTTC
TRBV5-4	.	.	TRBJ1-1	CASSLGGAKSGTEAFF	TGTGCCAGCAGCCTAGGGGGGGCAAAAAGTGGCACTGAAGCTTTCTTT
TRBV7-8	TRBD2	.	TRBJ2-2	CASSSRLAGGSPLVFF	TGTGCCAGCAGCTCTCGACTAGCGGGGGGCTCCCCGTTGGTGTTTTTT
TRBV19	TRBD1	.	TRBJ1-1	CASNRGWNTEAFF	TGTGCCAGTAACAGGGGGTGGAACACTGAAGCTTTCTTT
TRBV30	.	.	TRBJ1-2	CAWSMTGTYGYTF	TGTGCCTGGAGTATGACAGGCACCTATGGCTACACCTTC
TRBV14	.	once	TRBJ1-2	CASSQPGRGAFGYTF	TGTGCCAGCAGCCAACCGGGACGGGGGGCCTTTGGCTACACCTTC
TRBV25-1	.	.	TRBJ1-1	CASSERDWGAEAFF	TGTGCCAGCAGTGAACGAGACTGGGGGGCTGAAGCTTTCTTT
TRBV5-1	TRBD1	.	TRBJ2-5	CASSRKSGQGQETQYF	TGCGCCAGCAGTAGAAAATCGGGACAGGGCCAAGAGACCCAGTACTTC
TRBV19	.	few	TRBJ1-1	CASRYRMNTEAFF	TGTGCCAGTAGGTACCGGATGAACACTGAAGCTTTCTTT
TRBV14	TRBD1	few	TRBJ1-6	CASSQKQGSAAPLHF	TGTGCCAGCAGCCAAAAACAGGGGAGCGCGGCACCCCTCCACTTT
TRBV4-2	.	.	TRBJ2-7	CASSHTGLGYEQYF	TGTGCCAGCAGCCATACCGGACTGGGATACGAGCAGTACTTC
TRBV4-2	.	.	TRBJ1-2	CASSLQAAFYGYTF	TGTGCCAGCAGCCTTCAGGCGGCCTTTTATGGCTACACCTTC
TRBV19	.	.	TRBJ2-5	CASSIDRKGTQYF	TGTGCCAGTAGTATCGACCGGAAGGGGACCCAGTACTTC
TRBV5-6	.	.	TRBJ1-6	CASSRDSRKNYNSPLHF	TGTGCCAGCAGCCGTGACAGCCGTAAGAACTATAATTCACCCCTCCACTTT
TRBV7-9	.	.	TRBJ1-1	CASSLVGVWGTHTEAFF	TGTGCCAGCAGCTTAGTCGGGGTGTGGGGAACGCACACTGAAGCTTTCTTT
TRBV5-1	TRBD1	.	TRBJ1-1	CASGGTANTEAFF	TGCGCCAGCGGTGGGACAGCGAACACTGAAGCTTTCTTT
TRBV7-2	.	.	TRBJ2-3	CASSPATDTQYF	TGTGCCAGCAGCCCAGCTACAGATACGCAGTATTTT
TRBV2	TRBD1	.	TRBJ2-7	CASGRDRAVQYF	TGTGCCAGCGGCCGGGACAGGGCCGTGCAGTACTTC
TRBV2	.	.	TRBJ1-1	CASSEMLGDTEAFF	TGTGCCAGCAGTGAAATGTTGGGGGACACTGAAGCTTTCTTT
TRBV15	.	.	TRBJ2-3	CATSRDLVATQYF	TGTGCCACCAGCAGGGATCTAGTTGCTACGCAGTATTTT
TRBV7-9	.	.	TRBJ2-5	CASSLEFGNQETQYF	TGTGCCAGCAGCTTAGAATTCGGAAATCAAGAGACCCAGTACTTC
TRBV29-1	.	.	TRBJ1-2	CSVGLGVGGYTF	TGCAGCGTTGGATTGGGGGTCGGAGGCTACACCTTC
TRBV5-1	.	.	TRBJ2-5	CASSLGGRSIQETQYF	TGCGCCAGCAGCTTGGGGGGCAGGAGTATCCAAGAGACCCAGTACTTC